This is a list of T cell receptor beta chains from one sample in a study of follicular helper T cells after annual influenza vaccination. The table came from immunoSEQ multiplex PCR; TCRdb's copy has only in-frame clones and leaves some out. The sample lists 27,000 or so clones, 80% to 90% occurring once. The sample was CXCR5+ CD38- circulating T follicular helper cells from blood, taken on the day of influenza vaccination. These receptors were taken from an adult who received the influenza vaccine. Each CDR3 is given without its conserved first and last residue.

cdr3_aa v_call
AWTRGYPPTEAF TRBV30
ASSWTSGGAPSTDTQY TRBV5-1
ASSYDKSGGYT TRBV2
ASSRDRAYEQY TRBV7-2
ASGGNYGYT TRBV5-1
ASSTGGAIGEKLF TRBV5-5
ASSESRGGVKNIQY TRBV10-1
ASSLGTSGGADTQY TRBV5-1
ASSVTGGAQETQY TRBV9
ASSPGQFSGNTIY TRBV18
SVDSGYYSYNEQF TRBV29-1
ASSTRLDASTDTQY TRBV27
ASSQGGNQGGNEQY TRBV4-2
ASSLGTGALRPQH TRBV28
ASSLSGGLRAGEQY TRBV7-9
ASSPGTGNQETQY TRBV28
ASGLYWGRGTEAF TRBV12-5
ASSLASGLNYGYT TRBV28
ASSLDRNTEAF TRBV5-4
ASSPTPQETQY TRBV7-3
AWSFVRTTIY TRBV30
ASSPRGTGVQETQY TRBV18
ASRGTGGQPQH TRBV19
ASSLQGTPYEQY TRBV19
ASSSQRAYPRNEQF TRBV28
ASSQGENTEAF TRBV2
ASSLQGRETQY TRBV5-1
ASSQDYDFYEQY TRBV4-2
ASSSGTSGRIETQY TRBV5-5
AISAKPAENSPLH TRBV10-3
ASSQQGADTQY TRBV16
ASSFHSYEQY TRBV27
ASRLGRSRETQY TRBV27
ASSEGSTGFVNSPLH TRBV6-1
AWRGGQGAKDEQF TRBV30
ASRPDQGFGYT TRBV5-1
ASSFAGEAF TRBV7-9
ASSLLAGGYNEQF TRBV11-2
ASSLSSGSYEQY TRBV28
ASSYEKGGQLATNEKLF TRBV21-1
ASSPGEAGANVLT TRBV5-1
ASSLGGTSGSETQY TRBV5-4